Listed below are T cell receptor beta chains from one sample, sequenced in a study of T cell clusters in autoimmune cytopenias. With the multiplex PCR reads reprocessed, TCRdb shows one record per CDR3 protein and no DNA. The listing records approximately 5,600 distinct CDR3 sequences. The source material was peripheral blood. The receptors originated from a human donor with an autoimmune cytopenia or autoimmune hepatitis (not recorded which). CDR3s include the opening cysteine and the closing phenylalanine or tryptophan. Each record gives: J gene, clone size, V gene, CDR3 protein. A clone size is listed for some rows: how often the clone was seen (once, few, many), or a class if it is expanded.

TRBJ2-5	NA	TRBV18	CASVRQDIGNQETQYF
TRBJ1-1	NA	TRBV7-3	CASSSQGGDTEAFF
TRBJ1-2	NA	TRBV5-1	CARPPGTGLLGYTF
TRBJ2-1	medium-sized	TRBV27	CASSSTLAGGLNEQFF
TRBJ2-1	NA	TRBV7-9	CASSPRGRNEQFF
TRBJ2-5	NA	TRBV11-3	CASSLLAGRQETQYF
TRBJ2-3	medium-sized	TRBV6-1	CASSYGRGGDTQYF
TRBJ2-5	NA	TRBV30	CAWRGLAGVETQYF
TRBJ2-5	medium-sized	TRBV30	CAWSGGPQETQYF
TRBJ2-2	NA	TRBV27	CASSSRQPTGELFF
TRBJ2-3	NA	TRBV18	CASSPRDRAGPDTQYF